This paragraph covers one T cell receptor (beta chain) sequence. The antigen is not known. Germline loops: CDR1 ENHRY, CDR2 SYGVKD. The junction had 4 bases not matched to a gene; V was cut back by 5 bases and J by 3 bases. This CDR3 comprises 16 residues. The sample is drawn from a study of Graves' ophthalmopathy and Graves' hyperthyroidism. Study overall: Peripheral blood sampling occurred at initial diagnosis, before any treatment. Points from the study as a whole: Most expanded clonotypes in thyroid above 0.001 frequency also showed up in blood.

Investigators amplified TCR beta CDR3 regions from RNA transcripts. Second-round multiplex PCR came after first-round RT-PCR with HTBI primers. Each CDR3 protein gets one entry after TCRdb re-called the multiplex PCR reads with MiXCR. The sample consists of 650,000 to 800,000 distinct CDR3 sequences, more than 40% of them appearing once. The sequencing input was peripheral blood. The chain recombines TRBV10-3 with TRBJ2-6; 10 bases line up with TRBD1. The sequence was obtained from an adult man with Graves' ophthalmopathy. The CDR3 DNA sequence: TGTGCCATCAGTAAGGGGACAGGGGTTGGGGCCAACGTCCTGACTTTC. This sequence encodes CAISKGTGVGANVLTF.